Below are 9 T cell receptor beta chains sequenced from a single sample in a study of cytotoxic CD8 clonotypes in ibrutinib-treated CLL. Using immunoSEQ multiplex PCR, the repertoire was profiled, and TCRdb retains in-frame clones only, with some absent. The sample includes around 92,000 clones, roughly three quarters seen only once; the top ten take just under 25%. The source was PBMCs, collected after 24 months of ibrutinib treatment. The receptors come from a human donor with chronic lymphocytic leukemia.

The V gene is TRBV28, the J gene TRBJ1-5; possible D gene TRBD1, 6 bases. There are 15 residues in the CDR3. Germline CDR1 reads MDHEN; CDR2 reads SYDVKM. The germline V and J ends were trimmed by 5 bases and 6 bases, with 17 bases remaining between them. The CDR3 DNA follows: TGTGCCAGCAGTCAGGGGCACTTCGGTCCTCAGCCCCAGCATTTT. Protein: CASSQGHFGPQPQHF.

This clone was counted between two and nine times. This chain uses TRBV5-4 with TRBJ1-4; 7 bases match TRBD1. Germline CDR1 SGHNT, CDR2 YYREEE (reference sequence). The trim removed 4 bases at V and 8 bases at J, leaving 8 bases unmatched. The CDR3 spans 14 residues. CDR3 sequence reads: CASSQGEGGEKLFF. DNA of the CDR3: TGTGCCAGCAGCCAGGGGGAGGGAGGAGAAAAACTGTTTTTT.

This chain joins TRBV28 and TRBJ2-1; 8 bases are shared with TRBD1. The CDR3 runs 15 residues. Germline-derived CDR1 and CDR2 are MDHEN and SYDVKM. The ends lost 6 bases at V and 8 bases at J; junction bases unmatched: 12. The CDR3 sequence is CASSDYGQGRDEQFF. The CDR3 nucleotides read TGTGCCAGCAGCGACTACGGACAGGGAAGGGATGAGCAGTTCTTC.

The CDR3 DNA follows: TGTGCCAGCAGCCCTGGACTAGCGGGACGCACAGATACGCAGTATTTT. Amino acids: CASSPGLAGRTDTQYF. This sequence joins TRBV28 and TRBJ2-3; 12 bases align to TRBD2. Germline trimming cut 6 bases from V and 1 base from J; bases unmatched to any gene: 5. This CDR3 spans 16 amino acids. Germline CDR1 reads MDHEN; CDR2 reads SYDVKM. Full variable domain (outside the CDR3, taken from reference TRBV28 and TRBJ2-3): DVKVTQSSRYLVKRTGEKVFLECVQDMDHENMFWYRQDPGLGLRLIYFSYDVKMKEKGDIPEGYSVSREKKERFSLILESASTNQTSMYLCASSPGLAGRTDTQYFGPGTRLTVL.

The chain joins TRBV6-6 to TRBJ1-1, with 9 nucleotides matching TRBD1. Trimming took 5 bases from V and 1 from J; bases not matched to a gene: 2. CDR1 and CDR2 from the germline V gene are MNHNY and SVGAGI (reference sequence). The CDR3 has 14 residues. In DNA, the CDR3 is TGTGCCAGCAGTCCGGGACAGGGGAACACTGAAGCTTTCTTT. It translates to CASSPGQGNTEAFF.

The rearrangement uses TRBV11-2 and TRBJ2-2; 15 positions agree with TRBD2. This CDR3 comprises 18 residues. V lost 3 bases, J lost 4 bases, and 6 bases stayed unmatched. Germline loops: CDR1 SGHAT, CDR2 FQNNGV. The CDR3 spells CASSFRTSGRGSTGELFF. The CDR3 coding sequence is TGTGCCAGCAGCTTTCGGACTAGCGGGAGGGGAAGCACCGGGGAGCTGTTTTTT.

This sequence joins TRBV28 and TRBJ1-1; TRBD1 matches at 8 bases. Looked up from germline, CDR1 is MDHEN and CDR2 is SYDVKM. This CDR3 has 15 amino acids. The trim removed 5 bases at V and 0 bases at J, leaving 5 bases unmatched. DNA of the CDR3: TGTGCCAGCAGTCCGTCGGACAGGGTGAACACTGAAGCTTTCTTT. Its translation: CASSPSDRVNTEAFF.

The gene calls are TRBV27 and TRBJ2-7; 8 nucleotides line up with TRBD1. V lost 2 bases, J lost 0 bases, and 3 bases stayed unmatched. The germline V gene encodes CDR1 MNHEY and CDR2 SMNVEV (reference sequence). The CDR3 is 15 residues long. The CDR3 loop reads CASSLRGQGSYEQYF. The CDR3 DNA sequence: TGTGCCAGCAGTTTACGTGGACAGGGCTCCTACGAGCAGTACTTC.

This clone was seen a few times. V usage is TRBV6-1 and J usage is TRBJ2-7; 8 bases agree with TRBD2. In germline, CDR1 is MNHNS, CDR2 SASEGT. This CDR3 is 15 amino acids long. Trimming at V came to 4 bases and at J to 5 bases, leaving 10 bases not matched to a gene. As DNA, the CDR3 is TGTGCCAGCAGTGTAAGGCCCGGGACTAGTGACGAGCAGTACTTC. It is translated as CASSVRPGTSDEQYF.